The 30 T cell receptor beta chains in this list originate from one sample, sequenced in a study of cytomegalovirus exposure and HLA in healthy donors. Clones were read by immunoSEQ multiplex PCR, and TCRdb kept only the in-frame ones, dropping some. The table has 150,000 to 200,000 clones, approximately 90% seen once. Sample: PBMCs. Receptors were obtained from a woman between 25 and 40 years old in good health and CMV-seronegative.

The rearrangement joins TRBV6-6 to TRBJ2-1, with D perhaps TRBD1 (5 bases). The CDR3 totals 13 residues. The ends were cut back, 2 bases at V and 10 bases at J, with 12 bases in the middle. Germline CDR1 MNHNY, CDR2 SVGAGI (reference sequence). The CDR3 region has the DNA TGTGCCAGCAGTTACATTGGGGCGTGGGAGCAGTTCTTC. Translated: CASSYIGAWEQFF.

The chain has TRBV7-8 and TRBJ1-1; no definite D call. Germline lookup yields CDR1 SGHVS and CDR2 FQNEAQ. Deletions cut 5 bases from V and 3 bases from J, with 13 bases between. The length of the CDR3 is 14 residues. The CDR3 DNA reads TGTGCCAGCAGCCCAATCCCGGGATACACTGAAGCTTTCTTT. This codes for CASSPIPGYTEAFF.

V and J are TRBV4-1 and TRBJ1-3; D is ambiguous. This CDR3 has 16 amino acids. Looked up from germline, CDR1 is MGHRA and CDR2 is YSYEKL. With 0 bases removed from V and 0 bases from J, the gap between germline ends came to 9 bases. CDR3: CASSQDFSSSGNTIYF. The CDR3 DNA reads as TGCGCCAGCAGCCAAGATTTTTCCAGCTCTGGAAACACCATATATTTT.

This rearrangement joins TRBV15 to TRBJ1-3, with 7 nucleotides matching TRBD1. The CDR3 contains 16 residues. Germline lookup yields CDR1 LNHNV and CDR2 YYDKDF (reference sequence). The V segment lost 1 base and the J segment 3 bases; nucleotides outside the gene matches: 6. For the CDR3, the DNA is TGTGCCACCAGCAGAGTTACAGGGGCGGGTGGAAACACCATATATTTT. Its translation: CATSRVTGAGGNTIYF. Variable domain in full (rest from reference TRBV15 and TRBJ1-3): DAMVIQNPRYQVTQFGKPVTLSCSQTLNHNVMYWYQQKSSQAPKLLFHYYDKDFNNEADTPDNFQSRRPNTSFCFLDIRSPGLGDTAMYLCATSRVTGAGGNTIYFGEGSWLTVV.

The chain has TRBV18 and TRBJ1-1; D is unclear. Trimming took off 3 bases at V and 6 bases at J, with 5 bases between the two ends. CDR1 and CDR2 (germline): KGHSH, LQKENI. The CDR3 extends over 11 amino acids. The CDR3 loop reads CASSPGSEAFF. The CDR3 nucleotides read TGTGCCAGCTCACCCGGGTCTGAAGCTTTCTTT. The full variable domain, its missing parts supplied by reference TRBV18 and TRBJ1-1, is NAGVMQNPRHLVRRRGQEARLRCSPMKGHSHVYWYRQLPEEGLKFMVYLQKENIIDESGMPKERFSAEFPKEGPSILRIQQVVRGDSAAYFCASSPGSEAFFGQGTRLTVV.

This clone has a handful of counts. This chain connects TRBV7-9 to TRBJ1-1, with 7 nucleotides matching TRBD1. CDR1 is SEHNR, CDR2 FQNEAQ, per germline (reference sequence). The CDR3 sequence is 12 residues long. Unmatched junction bases numbered 4, after V lost 4 bases and J lost 8 bases. CDR3 protein: CASSSTGEEAFF. CDR3 nucleotide sequence: TGTGCCAGCAGCTCCACAGGGGAAGAAGCTTTCTTT.

The V gene is TRBV4-1, the J gene TRBJ2-2; D may be TRBD2 (6 bases). Germline V gene sequence: CDR1 MGHRA, CDR2 YSYEKL. V dropped 2 bases and J dropped 13 bases, with 20 bases sitting between them. The CDR3 runs 15 residues. Here the CDR3 DNA reads TGCGCCAGCAGCCAACCACTTGGCGGCCCAGCGGGGCTGTTTTTT. Protein product: CASSQPLGGPAGLFF.

The chain recombines TRBV6-6 with TRBJ1-1; 7 bases line up with TRBD1. J was trimmed by 4 bases and V by 5 bases; bases with no gene match: 4. Germline values: CDR1 MNHNY, CDR2 SVGAGI (reference sequence). CDR3 length: 13 amino acids. This CDR3 is CASSGTVATEAFF. In DNA, the CDR3 is TGTGCCAGCAGTGGGACAGTCGCCACTGAAGCTTTCTTT.

This clone showed up just once. The chain combines TRBV4-1 with TRBJ1-1; D is possibly TRBD1 (6 bases). V lost 0 bases, J lost 2 bases, and 13 bases lay in between. In germline, CDR1 is MGHRA, CDR2 YSYEKL. The CDR3 is 16 amino acids. The CDR3 DNA follows: TGCGCCAGCAGCCAAGAGAGGGGGGGGACCAACACTGAAGCTTTCTTT. Its protein is CASSQERGGTNTEAFF.

The chain employs TRBV19 and TRBJ2-3; 14 nucleotides match TRBD2. V dropped 3 bases and J dropped 13; count of bases not matched to a gene: 9. The germline gives CDR1 LNHDA, CDR2 SQIVND (reference sequence). This CDR3 region has 15 residues. For the CDR3, the DNA is TGTGCCAGTAGTATGGAGGGACTAGCGGGGGTGGGGGAGTATTTT. Amino acid sequence: CASSMEGLAGVGEYF.

In its sample, this clone was seen once. This chain uses TRBV2 with TRBJ1-1, with 7 bases fitting TRBD1. CDR3 length: 13 residues. From germline, CDR1 is SNHLY and CDR2 FYNNEI. The ends lost 5 bases at V and 2 bases at J; junction bases unmatched: 2. The CDR3 is CASSRDSNTEAFF. CDR3 DNA: TGTGCCAGCAGTCGGGACAGCAACACTGAAGCTTTCTTT.

The chain joins TRBV7-9 to TRBJ2-3; possible D gene TRBD1, 8 bases. Germline V gene sequence: CDR1 SEHNR, CDR2 FQNEAQ (reference sequence). The V end was cut by 7 bases, the J end by 7 bases, with 21 bases between. This CDR3 spans 15 amino acids. The CDR3 DNA reads as TGTGCCAGCACCTCACAGGGGGGGGCAGCGAATACGCAGTATTTT. This sequence encodes CASTSQGGAANTQYF.

The chain links TRBV7-8 to TRBJ2-3, with TRBD2 as a possible D gene (6 bases). CDR3 length: 13 amino acids. Trimming stripped 11 bases from V and 4 bases from J, with 16 bases between. Looked up from germline, CDR1 is SGHVS and CDR2 is FQNEAQ. The CDR3 loop is CASGQAGPDTQYF. The CDR3 nucleotides read TGTGCCTCCGGCCAGGCGGGGCCAGATACGCAGTATTTT. The variable domain in full, with the rest retrieved from reference TRBV7-8 and TRBJ2-3, is GAGVSQSPRYKVAKRGQDVALRCDPISGHVSLFWYQQALGQGPEFLTYFQNEAQLDKSGLPSDRFFAERPEGSVSTLKIQRTQQEDSAVYLCASGQAGPDTQYFGPGTRLTVL.

V gene TRBV4-1 combines with J gene TRBJ2-1; unclear D gene. Between the trimmed V and J ends, which lost 3 bases and 0 bases, there was a span of 9 bases. The CDR3 is 15 residues long. CDR1 is MGHRA, CDR2 YSYEKL, per germline. CDR3 coding DNA: TGCGCCAGCAGCCAGCGTCTTTTCTCCTACAATGAGCAGTTCTTC. It specifies CASSQRLFSYNEQFF.

The CDR3 protein is CASSLESVPTEAFF. The DNA of the CDR3 is TGTGCCAGCAGCTTAGAATCGGTACCCACTGAAGCTTTCTTT. The V and J genes are TRBV7-2 and TRBJ1-1; D gene unclear. Germline V lookup: CDR1 SGHTA, CDR2 FQGNSA. Between the trimmed V and J ends, which lost 1 base and 4 bases, there was a span of 10 bases. CDR3 length: 14 residues.

The chain uses TRBV5-1 and TRBJ1-1; D remains unclear. CDR3 length equals 20 residues. The germline gives CDR1 SGHRS, CDR2 YFSETQ. V was clipped by 4 bases and J by 2 bases, with 30 bases between them. In DNA, the CDR3 is TGCGCCAGCAGCCTGCGACCCATCCTAACCCCAGGTGAGGGAAACACTGAAGCTTTCTTT. Translated, it gives CASSLRPILTPGEGNTEAFF.

Here the CDR3 reads CAWSVKGPGNTIYF. The CDR3 DNA reads TGTGCCTGGAGTGTAAAGGGGCCTGGAAACACCATATATTTT. J is TRBJ1-3 and V is TRBV30; the D gene is possibly TRBD1 (5 bases). The CDR3 totals 14 residues. CDR1 is GTSNPN and CDR2 is SVGIG in the germline V gene (reference sequence). With 0 bases removed from V and 2 bases from J, the gap between germline ends came to 8 bases. Filled out from reference TRBV30 and TRBJ1-3, the complete variable domain reads SQTIHQWPATLVQPVGSPLSLECTVEGTSNPNLYWYRQAAGRGLQLLFYSVGIGQISSEVPQNLSASRPQDRQFILSSKKLLLSDSGFYLCAWSVKGPGNTIYFGEGSWLTVV.

The CDR3 loop is CASSYIGAGDAYGYTF. The CDR3 DNA follows: TGTGCCAGCAGTTACATAGGGGCAGGGGATGCCTATGGCTACACCTTC. The chain employs TRBV6-5 and TRBJ1-2; the D gene is possibly TRBD1 (6 bases). Germline loops: CDR1 MNHEY, CDR2 SVGAGI. The CDR3 runs to 16 residues. The V gene lost 2 bases and the J gene lost 4 bases, with 17 bases spanning the gap.

V gene TRBV7-6 combines with J gene TRBJ2-5, with a weak D call TRBD1 (6 bases). V lost 1 base, J lost 5 bases, and 11 bases lay in between. Germline V gene data show CDR1 as SGHVS and CDR2 as FNYEAQ. CDR3 length equals 14 residues. The CDR3 region is CASSLGGLRETQYF. The CDR3 coding sequence is TGTGCCAGCAGCTTAGGGGGGCTTAGGGAGACCCAGTACTTC.

The V gene is TRBV2, the J gene TRBJ2-3; possible D gene TRBD2, 6 bases. The CDR3 contains 13 residues. V lost 3 bases to trimming and J lost 6 bases, with 10 bases between them. Germline V gives CDR1 SNHLY, CDR2 FYNNEI. CDR3 region: CASSEEGSDTQYF. CDR3 coding DNA: TGTGCCAGCAGTGAGGAGGGCTCGGATACGCAGTATTTT.

The chain recombines TRBV6-5 with TRBJ1-1, with D tentatively TRBD1 (5 bases). V shed 0 bases and J shed 4 bases, with 12 bases lying between them. Germline lookup yields CDR1 MNHEY and CDR2 SVGAGI. The CDR3 extends over 15 amino acids. CDR3 sequence (DNA): TGTGCCAGCAGTTACTCGGGACCGGGGGTCACTGAAGCTTTCTTT. Translated: CASSYSGPGVTEAFF.

The V and J genes are TRBV5-1 and TRBJ1-5, with D maybe TRBD1 (6 bases). CDR3 size: 16 residues. Germline V gene sequence: CDR1 SGHRS, CDR2 YFSETQ. The V and J ends lost 2 bases and 3 bases respectively, with 15 bases between them. In DNA form, the CDR3 reads TGCGCCAGCAGCTTAGGGGCAGGGGCGGACAATCAGCCCCAGCATTTT. Translated, it gives CASSLGAGADNQPQHF.

The chain recombines TRBV18 with TRBJ1-6; 9 positions match TRBD1. The CDR3 has 16 residues. With V trimmed by 2 bases and J by 10 bases, 9 bases remained unmatched. Germline CDR1 and CDR2: KGHSH and LQKENI. The CDR3 coding sequence is TGTGCCAGCTCACCATCGCCGGGACAGGGAAGATCACCCCTCCACTTT. Translated, it gives CASSPSPGQGRSPLHF.

This clone was observed a few times. The gene calls are TRBV4-2 and TRBJ2-7, with D possibly being TRBD1 (6 bases). V lost 1 base, J lost 2 bases, and 9 bases lay in between. The V gene's germline CDR1 is LGHNA and CDR2 YNFKEQ. The CDR3 length is 14 residues. Here the CDR3 DNA reads TGTGCCAGCAGCCAAGGCAGGGGTCCCTACGAGCAGTACTTC. Residues: CASSQGRGPYEQYF.

This clone was detected a few times. CDR3 residues: CASSIRGRGLVEAFF. The CDR3 coding sequence is TGTGCCAGTAGTATTCGAGGCAGGGGGCTCGTTGAAGCTTTCTTT. The chain couples TRBV19 to TRBJ1-1; TRBD1 matches 8 bases. The CDR3 is 15 residues long. V trimming: 3 bases; J trimming: 7 bases; junction bases outside the gene matches: 10. Per germline, CDR1 LNHDA and CDR2 SQIVND (reference sequence).

This clone was picked up a small number of times. The chain has TRBV6-5 and TRBJ1-6; TRBD1 matches at 7 bases. Germline V gene sequence: CDR1 MNHEY, CDR2 SVGAGI. V lost 6 bases to trimming and J lost 7 bases; unmatched junction nucleotides: 3. The CDR3 sequence is 13 residues long. CDR3 amino acids: CASRTGLNSPLHF. The CDR3 DNA follows: TGTGCCAGCAGGACAGGGCTAAATTCACCCCTCCACTTT.

V and J are TRBV5-4 and TRBJ2-5; 10 nucleotides align to TRBD1. V dropped 0 bases and J dropped 3; count of bases not matched to a gene: 5. The CDR3 runs 16 residues. Germline CDR1 SGHNT, CDR2 YYREEE (reference sequence). CDR3 DNA sequence: TGTGCCAGCAGCTTGGAGCGGACAGGGGGAGAAGAGACCCAGTACTTC. As protein: CASSLERTGGEETQYF.

The rearrangement joins TRBV9 to TRBJ1-6; TRBD1 aligns across 8 bases. With 3 bases clipped from V and 10 bases from J, the junction kept 9 bases outside the gene matches. CDR1 SGDLS and CDR2 YYNGEE come from the germline V gene. This CDR3 region has 15 residues. The chain's CDR3 is CASSATGEPRSPLHF. The CDR3 DNA follows: TGTGCCAGCAGCGCGACAGGGGAGCCTCGGTCACCCCTCCACTTT.

There are a few counts of this clone. J is TRBJ2-1 and V is TRBV5-1; the match to TRBD1 covers 7 bases. The CDR3 covers 14 residues. The V gene end was trimmed by 4 bases and the J gene end by 0 bases; junction bases not matched to a gene: 1. The germline CDR1 and CDR2 sequences are SGHRS and YFSETQ. CDR3 residues: CASSEGASYNEQFF. The CDR3 DNA is TGCGCCAGCAGCGAGGGGGCCTCCTACAATGAGCAGTTCTTC.

The chain uses TRBV4-2 and TRBJ1-1; D gene uncertain. V was trimmed by 4 bases and J by 4 bases, leaving 13 bases between them. The CDR3 is 14 amino acids. CDR1 is LGHNA and CDR2 is YNFKEQ in the germline V gene. CDR3 amino acids: CASSLAYAGTEAFF. As DNA, the CDR3 is TGTGCCAGCAGCCTCGCATACGCGGGCACTGAAGCTTTCTTT.